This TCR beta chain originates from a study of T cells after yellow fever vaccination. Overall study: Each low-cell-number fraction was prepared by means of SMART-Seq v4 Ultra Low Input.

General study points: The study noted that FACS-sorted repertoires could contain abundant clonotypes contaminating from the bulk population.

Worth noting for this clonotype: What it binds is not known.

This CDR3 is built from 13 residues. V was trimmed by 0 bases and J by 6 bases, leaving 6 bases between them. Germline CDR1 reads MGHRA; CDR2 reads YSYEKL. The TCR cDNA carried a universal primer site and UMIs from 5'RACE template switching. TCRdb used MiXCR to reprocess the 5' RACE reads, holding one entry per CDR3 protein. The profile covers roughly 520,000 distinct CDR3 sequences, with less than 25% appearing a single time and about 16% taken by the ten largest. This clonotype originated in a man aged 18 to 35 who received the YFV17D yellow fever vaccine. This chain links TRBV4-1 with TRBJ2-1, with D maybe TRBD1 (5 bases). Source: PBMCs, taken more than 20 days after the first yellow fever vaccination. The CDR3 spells CASSQDRANEQFF. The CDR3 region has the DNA TGCGCCAGCAGCCAAGACAGGGCCAATGAGCAGTTCTTC.